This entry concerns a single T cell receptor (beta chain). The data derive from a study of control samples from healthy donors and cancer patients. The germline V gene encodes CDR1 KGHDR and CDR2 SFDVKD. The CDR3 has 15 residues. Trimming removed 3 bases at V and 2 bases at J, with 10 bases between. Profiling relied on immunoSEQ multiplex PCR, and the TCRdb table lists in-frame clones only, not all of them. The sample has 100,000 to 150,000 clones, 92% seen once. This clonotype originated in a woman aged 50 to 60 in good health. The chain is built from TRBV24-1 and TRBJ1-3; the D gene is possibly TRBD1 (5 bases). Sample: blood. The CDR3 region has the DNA TGTGCCACCAGTGATAGTCAGGGAGCTGGAAACACCATATATTTT. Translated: CATSDSQGAGNTIYF.